One and the same sample provided the 30 T cell receptor beta chains below, sequenced in a study of cytomegalovirus exposure and HLA in healthy donors. Amplification used 60 Vbeta primers and 13 Jbeta primers. The data were produced by immunoSEQ multiplex PCR, yet TCRdb's version contains in-frame clones alone and is incomplete. The data show 150,000 to 200,000 clones, with more than 65% seen just once and 2.5% to 3% held by the top ten. The sample consisted of PBMCs. The receptors derive from a female donor in good health and CMV-seronegative.

The V and J genes are TRBV25-1 and TRBJ1-1; D might be TRBD1 (5 bases). The CDR3 has 16 amino acids. Trimming cost V 0 bases and J 7 bases, with 18 bases left between them. In germline, CDR1 is MGHDK, CDR2 SYGVNS. CDR3: CASSEYNEGVWGEAFF. The CDR3 DNA sequence: TGTGCCAGCAGTGAATATAATGAAGGGGTATGGGGTGAAGCTTTCTTT.

The V gene is TRBV7-9, the J gene TRBJ2-7; D might be TRBD2 (5 bases). This CDR3 spans 16 amino acids. Germline assignment: CDR1 SEHNR and CDR2 FQNEAQ (reference sequence). Trimming removed 4 bases from V and 4 bases from J, with 20 bases in between. The CDR3 bases are TGTGCCAGCAGCTCCGGGGTTCCAGAGTACCAGTACGAGCAGTACTTC. Translation gives CASSSGVPEYQYEQYF. Based on the CDR3 plus reference TRBV7-9 and TRBJ2-7, the full variable domain is DTGVSQNPRHKITKRGQNVTFRCDPISEHNRLYWYRQTLGQGPEFLTYFQNEAQLEKSRLLSDRFSAERPKGSFSTLEIQRTEQGDSAMYLCASSSGVPEYQYEQYFGPGTRLTVT.

This clone turned up a few times. V gene TRBV13 combines with J gene TRBJ2-1; D might be TRBD1 (6 bases). Trimming pared 1 base from V and 7 bases from J, leaving 17 bases between. This CDR3 is 16 amino acids long. CDR1 PRHDT and CDR2 FYEKMQ come from the germline V gene (reference sequence). The CDR3 loop reads CASSLVRQGIVNEQFF. CDR3 coding DNA: TGTGCCAGCAGCTTAGTCCGGCAGGGGATCGTAAATGAGCAGTTCTTC.

The chain combines TRBV2 with TRBJ1-5; 9 bases match TRBD1. Germline CDR1 is SNHLY and CDR2 is FYNNEI. CDR3 length: 17 residues. After removal of 5 bases from V and 5 bases from J, the junction contained 13 bases not matched to a gene. The CDR3 sequence is CASSPLLRGQGDQPQHF. CDR3 in DNA: TGTGCCAGCAGTCCCCTCCTGAGGGGACAGGGAGATCAGCCCCAGCATTTT.

V is TRBV6-4 and J is TRBJ2-5, with D unclear. The germline V gene has CDR1 MRHNA and CDR2 SNTAGT. The length of the CDR3 is 13 residues. Trimming took off 3 bases at V and 3 bases at J, with 8 bases between the two ends. The DNA of the CDR3 is TGTGCCAGCAGTGATCCGGGTAAAGAGACCCAGTACTTC. The encoded protein is CASSDPGKETQYF.

The V gene is TRBV7-9, the J gene TRBJ1-2, with 7 bases that match TRBD1. Germline V gives CDR1 SEHNR, CDR2 FQNEAQ (reference sequence). The CDR3 totals 15 residues. V trimming: 0 bases; J trimming: 6 bases; junction bases outside the gene matches: 7. This CDR3 is CASSLAGGGKNGYTF. The CDR3 region has the DNA TGTGCCAGCAGCTTAGCAGGGGGCGGGAAGAATGGCTACACCTTC.

The rearrangement uses TRBV29-1 and TRBJ2-7, with a tentative D call TRBD1 (7 bases). CDR1 and CDR2 (germline): SQVTM, ANQGSEA. Deletions cut 6 bases from V and 1 base from J, with 16 bases between. This CDR3 region has 14 residues. The CDR3 nucleotides read TGCAGCGTCCTAAATCCAGGGGGGTCCTACGAGCAGTACTTC. This gives the protein CSVLNPGGSYEQYF.

The chain recombines TRBV28 with TRBJ2-7; possibly TRBD1 for D (6 bases). The ends were cut back, 4 bases at V and 1 base at J, with 14 bases in the middle. This CDR3 comprises 15 residues. Per the germline V gene, CDR1 is MDHEN and CDR2 is SYDVKM. CDR3 nucleotide sequence: TGTGCCAGCAGTTCGAGGGGGACGGGTTCCTACGAGCAGTACTTC. This encodes CASSSRGTGSYEQYF. Complete variable domain (other parts from reference TRBV28 and TRBJ2-7): DVKVTQSSRYLVKRTGEKVFLECVQDMDHENMFWYRQDPGLGLRLIYFSYDVKMKEKGDIPEGYSVSREKKERFSLILESASTNQTSMYLCASSSRGTGSYEQYFGPGTRLTVT.

In this sample, this clone turned up a few times. This chain connects TRBV4-2 to TRBJ2-1, with 8 nucleotides matching TRBD2. CDR1 LGHNA and CDR2 YNFKEQ come from the germline V gene. Trimming took 0 bases from V and 7 from J; bases not matched to a gene: 14. The CDR3 totals 18 residues. The DNA for the CDR3 is TGTGCCAGCAGCCAAGAATCTTCCGCGGGGGGAGGGGGAAATGAGCAGTTCTTC. This encodes CASSQESSAGGGGNEQFF.

V is TRBV19 and J is TRBJ2-3; 9 bases are shared with TRBD2. The trim removed 6 bases at V and 2 bases at J, leaving 18 bases unmatched. The CDR3 loop spans 19 amino acids. Germline V gene sequence: CDR1 LNHDA, CDR2 SQIVND (reference sequence). This CDR3 is CASSPLRGGRARDTDTQYF. In DNA, the CDR3 is TGTGCCAGTAGCCCACTGCGGGGCGGGAGGGCCCGAGACACAGATACGCAGTATTTT.

This clone was found a few times. V is TRBV19 and J is TRBJ2-2; 8 bases map to TRBD2. Per germline, CDR1 LNHDA and CDR2 SQIVND (reference sequence). Trimming cost V 6 bases and J 1 base; bases outside gene matches: 4. CDR3 size: 15 residues. CDR3 DNA sequence: TGTGCCAGTAGCTGGACTAGCAGGAACACCGGGGAGCTGTTTTTT. Protein sequence: CASSWTSRNTGELFF.

DNA of the CDR3: TGCGCCAGCAGCCAAGGATGGAGCTCCTACAATGAGCAGTTCTTC. Translated, it gives CASSQGWSSYNEQFF. The chain employs TRBV4-1 and TRBJ2-1, with D uncertain. Trimming took 1 base from V and 0 from J, leaving 7 bases between them. The CDR3 runs 15 residues. Germline V gene data show CDR1 as MGHRA and CDR2 as YSYEKL.

J is TRBJ1-1 and V is TRBV7-9; D not resolved. Between the trimmed V and J ends, which lost 2 bases and 3 bases, there was a span of 7 bases. Germline-derived CDR1 and CDR2 are SEHNR and FQNEAQ (reference sequence). The CDR3 has 13 amino acids. The CDR3 here is CASSLFSDTEAFF. DNA of the CDR3: TGTGCCAGCAGCTTATTCTCGGACACTGAAGCTTTCTTT.

V usage is TRBV7-7 and J usage is TRBJ1-3; 9 nucleotides align to TRBD1. This CDR3 is 15 amino acids long. Germline assignment: CDR1 SSHAT and CDR2 FNYEAQ (reference sequence). V shed 5 bases and J 3 bases; nucleotides not matched to a gene: 5. CDR3 region: CASSPGQGIGNTIYF. CDR3 in DNA: TGTGCCAGCAGCCCGGGACAGGGCATTGGAAACACCATATATTTT.

This clone was seen a single time. The chain joins TRBV5-6 to TRBJ1-2; D not resolved. CDR1 is SGHDT and CDR2 is YYEEEE in the germline V gene. Trimming removed 1 base from V and 6 bases from J, with 13 bases in between. CDR3 size: 14 residues. This CDR3 reads CASSLSRDRHGYTF. DNA for the CDR3: TGTGCCAGCAGCTTGTCCCGGGATAGGCATGGCTACACCTTC.

The chain employs TRBV7-2 and TRBJ2-5; TRBD1 matches 9 bases. V was pared by 2 bases and J by 11 bases, with 12 bases of the junction left unmatched. The CDR3 has 15 residues. Per germline, CDR1 SGHTA and CDR2 FQGNSA. CDR3 DNA: TGTGCCAGCAGCTTAACCCACCGGGACAGGGAGGAGCAGTACTTC. Translation gives CASSLTHRDREEQYF.

This chain joins TRBV29-1 and TRBJ2-7; the match to TRBD1 covers 7 bases. V shed 2 bases and J 4 bases; nucleotides not matched to a gene: 8. The CDR3 runs to 14 residues. Germline CDR1 is SQVTM and CDR2 is ANQGSEA. CDR3 amino acids: CSVELPGQSYEQYF. CDR3 DNA: TGCAGCGTTGAACTACCGGGACAGAGTTACGAGCAGTACTTC.

V usage is TRBV5-4 and J usage is TRBJ2-2; 7 positions agree with TRBD1. Germline V gene lookup returns CDR1 SGHNT and CDR2 YYREEE (reference sequence). The CDR3 is 16 amino acids. J gave up 0 bases and V 0 bases, and 2 bases lay outside the gene matches. CDR3 DNA sequence: TGTGCCAGCAGCTTGGCCGGACAGGCGAACACCGGGGAGCTGTTTTTT. Amino acid sequence: CASSLAGQANTGELFF.

Details on this clone: One end of the junction fails to match germline, which may point to a read error. The chain combines TRBV7-7 with TRBJ2-1; 11 bases are a match to TRBD2. CDR1 is SSHAT and CDR2 is FNYEAQ in the germline V gene (reference sequence). The CDR3 has 16 residues. The CDR3 DNA reads TGTGCTAGCAGCCCGCAACTAGCGGGAGCTGGCAATGAGCAGTTCTTC. It encodes CASSPQLAGAGNEQFF.

The chain joins TRBV28 to TRBJ2-3; the D is unclear. The V gene lost 7 bases and the J gene lost 3 bases, with 5 bases spanning the gap. CDR3 length: 11 residues. From germline, CDR1 is MDHEN and CDR2 SYDVKM. CDR3 amino acids: CASTRTDTQYF. The DNA of the CDR3 is TGTGCCAGCACCAGGACAGATACGCAGTATTTT.

The V gene is TRBV6-6, the J gene TRBJ2-4; a weak D match, TRBD2 (5 bases). The CDR3 has 13 residues. The V end was cut by 2 bases, the J end by 6 bases, with 8 bases between. The germline gives CDR1 MNHNY, CDR2 SVGAGI (reference sequence). CDR3 region: CASSYTGLNIQYF. As DNA, the CDR3 is TGTGCCAGCAGTTACACGGGGTTAAACATTCAGTACTTC.

In nucleotides, the CDR3 is TGTGCCAGCAGCTCCGGGGCTGGAAACACCATATATTTT. This codes for CASSSGAGNTIYF. The rearrangement joins TRBV7-3 to TRBJ1-3; D is uncertain. The CDR3 has 13 amino acids. Germline assignment: CDR1 SGHTA and CDR2 FQGTGA. The V end was cut by 4 bases, the J end by 2 bases, with 6 bases between.

The V and J genes are TRBV28 and TRBJ1-1; D is uncertain. Germline CDR1 and CDR2: MDHEN and SYDVKM. This CDR3 is built from 13 residues. V was trimmed by 6 bases and J by 3 bases, leaving 11 bases between them. The CDR3 here is CASRFNRDTEAFF. DNA for the CDR3: TGTGCCAGCAGATTCAACAGAGACACTGAAGCTTTCTTT. Looking up the rest from reference TRBV28 and TRBJ1-1 gives the full variable domain: DVKVTQSSRYLVKRTGEKVFLECVQDMDHENMFWYRQDPGLGLRLIYFSYDVKMKEKGDIPEGYSVSREKKERFSLILESASTNQTSMYLCASRFNRDTEAFFGQGTRLTVV.

The chain is built from TRBV30 and TRBJ2-3; TRBD2 agrees at 7 bases. Germline V gene data show CDR1 as GTSNPN and CDR2 as SVGIG (reference sequence). Losses at the gene ends were 0 bases for V and 0 bases for J; bases not matched to a gene: 3. The CDR3 is made up of 15 amino acids. The CDR3 nucleotides are TGTGCCTGGAGTGTCCTAGCGGATAGCACAGATACGCAGTATTTT. It yields the protein CAWSVLADSTDTQYF.

This clone showed up just a few times. The chain combines TRBV6-6 with TRBJ2-3, with D unclear. This CDR3 region has 13 residues. V was pared by 5 bases and J by 3 bases, with 9 bases between. Germline V gene data show CDR1 as MNHNY and CDR2 as SVGAGI (reference sequence). CDR3 nucleotides: TGTGCCAGCAGTCTCCCAGATACAGATACGCAGTATTTT. This encodes CASSLPDTDTQYF.

This sequence joins TRBV4-1 and TRBJ2-5, with TRBD2 matching 11 bases. Germline CDR1 MGHRA, CDR2 YSYEKL. J lost 1 base, V lost 5 bases, and 3 bases had no gene match. CDR3 length: 15 amino acids. CDR3 amino acids: CASSVAGGIQETQYF. The DNA for the CDR3 is TGCGCCAGCAGCGTAGCGGGGGGGATCCAAGAGACCCAGTACTTC.

The rearrangement links TRBV9 to TRBJ2-5; no reliable D call. This CDR3 is built from 11 residues. V was clipped by 4 bases and J by 4 bases, with 5 bases between them. CDR1 and CDR2 (germline): SGDLS, YYNGEE. CDR3 coding DNA: TGTGCCAGCAGCCAATCAGAGACCCAGTACTTC. This gives the protein CASSQSETQYF.

The rearrangement uses TRBV2 and TRBJ2-6; perhaps TRBD2 as D (6 bases). CDR1 SNHLY and CDR2 FYNNEI come from the germline V gene. The CDR3 consists of 18 residues. The germline V and J ends were trimmed by 3 bases and 2 bases, with 17 bases remaining between them. This chain's CDR3 is CASSEGLIPIPGANVLTF. Here the CDR3 DNA reads TGTGCCAGCAGTGAGGGACTGATCCCTATACCTGGGGCCAACGTCCTGACTTTC.

This chain uses TRBV13 with TRBJ2-6, with a tentative D call TRBD1 (6 bases). Trimming removed 8 bases from V and 2 bases from J, with 10 bases in between. Per germline, CDR1 PRHDT and CDR2 FYEKMQ (reference sequence). The length of the CDR3 is 14 residues. The CDR3 DNA is TGTGCCAGCGGAAAGGGGGCTGGGGCCAACGTCCTGACTTTC. It encodes CASGKGAGANVLTF.

The chain carries TRBV19 and TRBJ1-5; 7 nucleotides line up with TRBD1. The CDR3 length is 17 residues. Trimming at V came to 5 bases and at J to 1 base, leaving 11 bases not matched to a gene. In germline, CDR1 is LNHDA, CDR2 SQIVND (reference sequence). CDR3 protein: CASSLRGGQDSNQPQHF. CDR3 DNA: TGTGCCAGTAGTCTCAGGGGTGGACAGGACAGCAATCAGCCCCAGCATTTT.